These 19 T cell receptor beta chains came from one sample sequenced in a study of early T cells in non-severe SARS-CoV-2 infection. TCRdb re-called the 5' RACE reads through MiXCR, storing one row per CDR3 protein. The table records tens of thousands of distinct CDR3 sequences, around 6.6% of them present only once. What was sequenced was whole blood. The receptor source for this set is an adult who was a healthcare worker with PCR-confirmed SARS-CoV-2 infection or an uninfected control (not recorded which).

This clonotype is classed as medium-sized (0.01 to 0.1%). J is TRBJ1-1 and V is TRBV5-1, with 8 positions matching TRBD1. Germline CDR1 and CDR2: SGHRS and YFSETQ. CDR3 length: 17 amino acids. Losses at the gene ends were 4 bases for V and 4 bases for J; bases not matched to a gene: 15. CDR3 coding DNA: TGCGCCAGCAGCCCCACAGGACAGGGATTAGAGGGCACTGAAGCTTTCTTT. As protein: CASSPTGQGLEGTEAFF.

This clonotype has ten or more counts. The V call is TRBV7-8, the J call TRBJ1-2; the D is unclear. The germline V gene has CDR1 SGHVS and CDR2 FQNEAQ. The CDR3 length is 13 residues. V dropped 3 bases and J dropped 7 bases, with 12 bases sitting between them. This CDR3 reads CASSFGEIGGYTF. CDR3 sequence (DNA): TGTGCCAGCAGCTTTGGGGAGATCGGTGGCTACACCTTC.

This clonotype was picked up many times. The chain combines TRBV5-5 with TRBJ2-2, with D perhaps TRBD1 or TRBD2 (5 bases each). CDR1 is SGHKS, CDR2 YYEKEE, per germline (reference sequence). Trimming removed 0 bases at V and 6 bases at J, with 15 bases between. This CDR3 region has 16 residues. The CDR3 DNA follows: TGTGCCAGCAGCTTGGCGGGGCAGGGAGTCGCCGGGGAGCTGTTTTTT. It is translated as CASSLAGQGVAGELFF.

J is TRBJ1-2 and V is TRBV29-1; weak D call: TRBD1 (5 bases). V lost 4 bases and J lost 4, with 10 bases in between. The germline CDR1 and CDR2 sequences are SQVTM and ANQGSEA. The CDR3 sequence is 12 residues long. This CDR3 is CSVARARYGYTF. Written as DNA, the CDR3 is TGCAGCGTTGCCAGGGCGCGCTATGGCTACACCTTC.

This clonotype showed up just a few times. The chain uses TRBV19 and TRBJ1-1; no definite D call. The germline V gene encodes CDR1 LNHDA and CDR2 SQIVND (reference sequence). This CDR3 spans 13 amino acids. V gave up 10 bases and J gave up 7 bases, with 19 bases separating them. CDR3 sequence reads: CATSKVPAHEAFF. The CDR3 DNA reads TGTGCCACTTCGAAGGTACCAGCCCATGAAGCTTTCTTT. Supplemented by reference TRBV19 and TRBJ1-1, the full variable domain reads DGGITQSPKYLFRKEGQNVTLSCEQNLNHDAMYWYRQDPGQGLRLIYYSQIVNDFQKGDIAEGYSVSREKKESFPLTVTSAQKNPTAFYLCATSKVPAHEAFFGQGTRLTVV.

This clonotype was counted ten times or more. The chain recombines TRBV28 with TRBJ1-1; 10 nucleotides match TRBD1. Looked up from germline, CDR1 is MDHEN and CDR2 is SYDVKM. The V and J ends lost 7 bases and 3 bases, in that order; junction bases with no gene match: 2. CDR3 length equals 13 residues. The CDR3 loop is CASTDRGDTEAFF. The CDR3, as DNA: TGTGCCAGCACGGACAGGGGGGACACTGAAGCTTTCTTT. Full variable domain (missing parts from reference TRBV28 and TRBJ1-1): DVKVTQSSRYLVKRTGEKVFLECVQDMDHENMFWYRQDPGLGLRLIYFSYDVKMKEKGDIPEGYSVSREKKERFSLILESASTNQTSMYLCASTDRGDTEAFFGQGTRLTVV.

This clonotype was detected ten times or more. CDR3 DNA: TGTGCCAGCAAAGGACAGAGCACAGATACGCAGTATTTT. Translated: CASKGQSTDTQYF. This sequence joins TRBV2 and TRBJ2-3, with a tentative D call TRBD1 (6 bases). The CDR3 loop spans 13 amino acids. Trimming pared 7 bases from V and 0 bases from J, leaving 8 bases between. Looked up from germline, CDR1 is SNHLY and CDR2 is FYNNEI.

This CDR3 is CASSYSGYSGANVLTF. CDR3 nucleotide sequence: TGTGCCAGCAGTTACTCAGGGTACTCTGGGGCCAACGTCCTGACTTTC. The V call is TRBV6-6, the J call TRBJ2-6; D remains unclear. V was clipped by 0 bases and J by 0 bases, with 6 bases between them. This CDR3 region has 16 residues. Germline-derived CDR1 and CDR2 are MNHNY and SVGAGI (reference sequence).

This clonotype has just a few counts. V usage is TRBV29-1 and J usage is TRBJ1-2, with D perhaps TRBD1 (5 bases). CDR1 SQVTM and CDR2 ANQGSEA come from the germline V gene. V dropped 7 bases and J dropped 7 bases, with 16 bases sitting between them. This CDR3 has 12 amino acids. The CDR3 DNA sequence: TGCAGCGCGCGATCCCTGGGACTTGGCTACACCTTC. This encodes CSARSLGLGYTF.

In its sample, this clonotype is medium-sized. The genes are TRBV28 and TRBJ2-3; D call uncertain. This CDR3 is 15 amino acids long. Deletions cut 8 bases from V and 2 bases from J, with 17 bases between. Germline CDR1 is MDHEN and CDR2 is SYDVKM. The CDR3 sequence is CASEGTFLPTDTQYF. The CDR3 bases are TGTGCCAGCGAAGGAACCTTCCTTCCCACAGATACGCAGTATTTT.

This chain uses TRBV29-1 with TRBJ2-1; the D gene is possibly TRBD1 (6 bases). Trimming cost V 5 bases and J 0 bases, with 20 bases left between them. CDR1 and CDR2 (germline): SQVTM, ANQGSEA. The length of the CDR3 is 17 residues. The CDR3, as DNA: TGCAGCGTTCAAATTTTTAGGACAGACAGCTCCTACAATGAGCAGTTCTTC. This sequence encodes CSVQIFRTDSSYNEQFF.

This clonotype was detected only a few times. The CDR3 coding sequence is TGTGCCAGTAGTACCTCCCGGACACTTTTAGCCTACAATGAGCAGTTCTTC. Its translation is CASSTSRTLLAYNEQFF. V and J are TRBV19 and TRBJ2-1; D perhaps matches TRBD1 (5 bases). V dropped 4 bases and J dropped 2 bases, with 18 bases sitting between them. Germline assignment: CDR1 LNHDA and CDR2 SQIVND (reference sequence). The CDR3 length is 17 residues.

The chain recombines TRBV20-1 with TRBJ2-1; 8 nucleotides align to TRBD2. The CDR3 sequence is 14 residues long. The V segment lost 7 bases and the J segment 9 bases; nucleotides outside the gene matches: 14. The germline V gene has CDR1 DFQATT and CDR2 SNEGSKA (reference sequence). The CDR3 DNA reads as TGCAGTGTTCTCGGGAGGGCCCAATCCCTTGAGCAGTTCTTC. This codes for CSVLGRAQSLEQFF.

This sequence joins TRBV6-2 or TRBV6-3 and TRBJ1-2; 7 bases align to TRBD1. Germline loops: CDR1 MNHEY, CDR2 SVGEGT. The CDR3 is made up of 16 amino acids. The V gene end was trimmed by 6 bases and the J gene end by 8 bases; junction bases not matched to a gene: 18. The CDR3 protein is CASRTPLDRNLRGYTF. Here the CDR3 DNA reads TGTGCCAGCAGGACCCCTCTGGACAGGAACCTTCGGGGCTACACCTTC.

This clonotype was seen a handful of times. CDR3 in DNA: TGTGCCAGCAGGGTAACAGGGAGGACTGAAGCTTTCTTT. This gives the protein CASRVTGRTEAFF. The chain combines TRBV2 with TRBJ1-1; TRBD1 is a possible D gene (6 bases). V was cut by 6 bases and J by 5 bases, with 13 bases left in between. This CDR3 contains 13 residues. Germline CDR1 and CDR2: SNHLY and FYNNEI.

In this sample, this clonotype turned up many times. The V call is TRBV9, the J call TRBJ2-1; 8 nucleotides align to TRBD1. This CDR3 has 15 amino acids. Losses at the gene ends were 2 bases for V and 10 bases for J; bases not matched to a gene: 11. Germline values: CDR1 SGDLS, CDR2 YYNGEE. The DNA for the CDR3 is TGTGCCAGCAGCGTTGGAGACAGGGGCTACCTGGAGCAGTTCTTC. Translating it yields CASSVGDRGYLEQFF.

The J gene is TRBJ2-5, the V gene TRBV7-8, with TRBD1 identical over 7 bases. V lost 4 bases and J lost 3; bases outside the gene matches: 2. CDR1 is SGHVS, CDR2 FQNEAQ, per germline. The CDR3 has 13 amino acids. CDR3 DNA sequence: TGTGCCAGCAGCTACGACAGGGAAGAGACCCAGTACTTC. Translating it yields CASSYDREETQYF. The variable domain in full, with the rest retrieved from reference TRBV7-8 and TRBJ2-5, is GAGVSQSPRYKVAKRGQDVALRCDPISGHVSLFWYQQALGQGPEFLTYFQNEAQLDKSGLPSDRFFAERPEGSVSTLKIQRTQQEDSAVYLCASSYDREETQYFGPGTRLLVL.

This clonotype was recorded many times. The chain joins TRBV5-4 to TRBJ1-1; D is possibly TRBD1 (5 bases). CDR3 length: 14 amino acids. Trimming pared 0 bases from V and 2 bases from J, leaving 8 bases between. Germline V gene sequence: CDR1 SGHNT, CDR2 YYREEE (reference sequence). The CDR3 nucleotides read TGTGCCAGCAGCTTGGAGGGACGAAACACTGAAGCTTTCTTT. This sequence encodes CASSLEGRNTEAFF.

At least ten counts were recorded for this clonotype. The chain combines TRBV6-5 with TRBJ2-1; D tentatively fits TRBD1 or TRBD2 (5 bases each). CDR3 length: 15 amino acids. Trimming removed 5 bases at V and 1 base at J, with 12 bases between. Germline assignment: CDR1 MNHEY and CDR2 SVGAGI. The CDR3 nucleotides read TGTGCCAGCAGTGGTCAGTGGGGGTCCTACAATGAGCAGTTCTTC. Amino acids: CASSGQWGSYNEQFF.